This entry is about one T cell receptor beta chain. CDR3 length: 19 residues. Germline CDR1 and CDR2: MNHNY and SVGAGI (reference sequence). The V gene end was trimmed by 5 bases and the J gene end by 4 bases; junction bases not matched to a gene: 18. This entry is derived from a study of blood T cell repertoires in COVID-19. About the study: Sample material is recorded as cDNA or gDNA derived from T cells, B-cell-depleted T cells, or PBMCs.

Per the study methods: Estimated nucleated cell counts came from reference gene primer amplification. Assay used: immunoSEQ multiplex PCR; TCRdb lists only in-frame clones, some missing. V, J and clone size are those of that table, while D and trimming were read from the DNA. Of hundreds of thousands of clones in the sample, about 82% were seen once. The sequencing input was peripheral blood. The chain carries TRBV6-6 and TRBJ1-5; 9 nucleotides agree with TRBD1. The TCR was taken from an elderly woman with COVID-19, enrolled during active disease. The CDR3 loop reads CASSPGLRDRAFFNQPQHF. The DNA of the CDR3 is TGTGCCAGCAGTCCTGGCTTGCGGGACAGGGCATTCTTTAATCAGCCCCAGCATTTT.